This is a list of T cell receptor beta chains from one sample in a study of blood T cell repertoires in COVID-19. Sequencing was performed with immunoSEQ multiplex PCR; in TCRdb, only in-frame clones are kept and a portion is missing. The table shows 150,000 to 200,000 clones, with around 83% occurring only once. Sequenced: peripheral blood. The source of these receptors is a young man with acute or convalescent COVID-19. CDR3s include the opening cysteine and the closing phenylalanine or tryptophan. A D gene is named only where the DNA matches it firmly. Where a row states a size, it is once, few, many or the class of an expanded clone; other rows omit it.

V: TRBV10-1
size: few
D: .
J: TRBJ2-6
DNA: TGCGCCAGCAGTGATTCAAGAATAGGACAGAACTCTGGGGCCAACGTCCTGACTTTC
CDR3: CASSDSRIGQNSGANVLTF

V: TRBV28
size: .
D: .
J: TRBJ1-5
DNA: TGTGCCAGCAGTTTCGCAGGATCGTACAATCAGCCCCAGCATTTT
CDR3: CASSFAGSYNQPQHF

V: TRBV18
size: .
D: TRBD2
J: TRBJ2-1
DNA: TGTGCCAGCTCACCACCGCGGGGGACCAGCAATGAGCAGTTCTTC
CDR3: CASSPPRGTSNEQFF

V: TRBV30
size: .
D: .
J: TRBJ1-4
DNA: TGTGCCTGGATCCGGAGGGGAGGGGAAAAACTGTTTTTT
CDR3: CAWIRRGGEKLFF

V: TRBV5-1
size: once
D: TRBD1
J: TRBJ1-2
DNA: TGCGCCAGCAGCTTGGACAGGGGGATGGACTATGGCTACACCTTC
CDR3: CASSLDRGMDYGYTF

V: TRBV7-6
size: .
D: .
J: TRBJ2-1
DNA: TGTGCCAGCAGCACCCCGACAGATACGAGCTCCTACAATGAGCAGTTCTTC
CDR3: CASSTPTDTSSYNEQFF

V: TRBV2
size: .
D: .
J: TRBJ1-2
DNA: TGTGCCAGCAGTGAGGGCAGGGAGGATGGCTACACCTTC
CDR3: CASSEGREDGYTF

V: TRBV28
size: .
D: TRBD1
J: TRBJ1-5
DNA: TGTGCCAGCAGCGAACCGGGACAGGCGAATCCCCAGCATTTT
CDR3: CASSEPGQANPQHF

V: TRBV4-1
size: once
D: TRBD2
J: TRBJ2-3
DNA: TGCGCCAGCAGCCAAGAAATGGGGACTAGCGGGGGGTGGACAGATACGCAGTATTTT
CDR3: CASSQEMGTSGGWTDTQYF

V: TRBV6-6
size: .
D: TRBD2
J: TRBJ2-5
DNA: TGTGCCAGCAGTCCGTGGGGTAGCGGGGGACCCTTAGAGACCCAGTACTTC
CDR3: CASSPWGSGGPLETQYF

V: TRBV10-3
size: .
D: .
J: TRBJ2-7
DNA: TGTGCCATCAGTGGTGGAGAAGGGGTGAACTACGAGCAGTACTTC
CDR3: CAISGGEGVNYEQYF

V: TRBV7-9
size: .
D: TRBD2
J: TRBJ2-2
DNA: TGTGCCAGCGGCGGGGGACCCACCGGGGAGCTGTTTTTT
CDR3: CASGGGPTGELFF

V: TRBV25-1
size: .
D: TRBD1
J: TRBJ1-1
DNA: TGTGCCAGCAGTGGACAGGGAGGCACTGAAGCTTTCTTT
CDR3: CASSGQGGTEAFF

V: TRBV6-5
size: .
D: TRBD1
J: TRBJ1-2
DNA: TGTGCCAGCAGTTACAAGGGGGCCTCTGGCTACACCTTC
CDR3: CASSYKGASGYTF

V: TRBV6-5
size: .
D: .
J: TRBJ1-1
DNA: TGTGCCAGCAGTTACTCACCGGTTAACACTGAAGCTTTCTTT
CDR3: CASSYSPVNTEAFF

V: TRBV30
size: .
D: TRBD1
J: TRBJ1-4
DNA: TGTGCCTGGAGTGTCGGGGGACAGGCGAATGAAAAACTGTTTTTT
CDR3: CAWSVGGQANEKLFF

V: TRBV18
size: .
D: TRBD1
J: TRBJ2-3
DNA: TGTGCCAGCTCACCTCCTACGGGACAGGGGGCGGCCACAGATACGCAGTATTTT
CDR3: CASSPPTGQGAATDTQYF

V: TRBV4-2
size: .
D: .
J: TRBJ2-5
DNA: TGTGCCAGCAGCTCACGACTAGCAGGGGCTGGGGAGACCCAGTACTTC
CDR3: CASSSRLAGAGETQYF

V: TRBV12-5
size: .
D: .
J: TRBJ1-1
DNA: TGTGCTAGTGGTTCCAGACGGGACACTGAAGCTTTCTTT
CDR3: CASGSRRDTEAFF

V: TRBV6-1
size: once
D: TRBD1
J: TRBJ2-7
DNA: TGTGCCAGCAGTGCCCAGTTAAGGGGGCCTCGGCACGAGCAGTACTTC
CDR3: CASSAQLRGPRHEQYF

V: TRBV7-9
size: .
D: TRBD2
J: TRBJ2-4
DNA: TGTGCCAGCAGCTTAGCCGGTAGCGGGGGAGTAATCATTCAGTACTTC
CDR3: CASSLAGSGGVIIQYF

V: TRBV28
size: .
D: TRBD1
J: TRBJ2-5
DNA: TGTGCCAGCAGCCCCGCCGGGACAGGGGGCCAAGAGACCCAGTACTTC
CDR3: CASSPAGTGGQETQYF

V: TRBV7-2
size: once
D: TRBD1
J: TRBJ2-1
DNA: TGTGCCAGCAGCACCCGACAGGGGTCCTACAATGAGCAGTTCTTC
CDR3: CASSTRQGSYNEQFF

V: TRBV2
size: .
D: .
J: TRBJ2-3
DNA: TGTGCCAGCAGCAGGGGTGCAGATACGCAGTATTTT
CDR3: CASSRGADTQYF

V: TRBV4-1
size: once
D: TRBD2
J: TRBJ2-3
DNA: TGCGCCAGCAGCCAAGCGACGACTAGCGGGGGGTTTCGCACAGATACGCAGTATTTT
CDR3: CASSQATTSGGFRTDTQYF

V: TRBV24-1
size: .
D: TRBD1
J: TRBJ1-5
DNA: TGTGCCACCAGTGACCGGGACAGGGCCACTCATCAGCCCCAGCATTTT
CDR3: CATSDRDRATHQPQHF

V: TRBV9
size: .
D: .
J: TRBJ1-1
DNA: TGTGCCAGCAGCGGTGACCCAGGGACGGAGGGGTTAGGCACTGAAGCTTTCTTT
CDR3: CASSGDPGTEGLGTEAFF

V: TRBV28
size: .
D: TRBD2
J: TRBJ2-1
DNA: TGTGCCAGCAGAGGGACTAGCGGGAACAATGAGCAGTTCTTC
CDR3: CASRGTSGNNEQFF